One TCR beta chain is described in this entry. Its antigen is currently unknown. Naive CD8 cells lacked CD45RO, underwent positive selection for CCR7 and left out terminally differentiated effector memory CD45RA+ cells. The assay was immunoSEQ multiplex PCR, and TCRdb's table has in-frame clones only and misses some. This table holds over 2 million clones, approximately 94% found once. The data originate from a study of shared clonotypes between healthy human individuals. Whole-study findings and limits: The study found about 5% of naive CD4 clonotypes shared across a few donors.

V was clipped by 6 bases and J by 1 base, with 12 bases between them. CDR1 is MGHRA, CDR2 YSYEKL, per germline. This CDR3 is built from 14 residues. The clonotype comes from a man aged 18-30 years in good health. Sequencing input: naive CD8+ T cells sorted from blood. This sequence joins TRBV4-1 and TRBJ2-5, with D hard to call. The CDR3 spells CASSPMDGQETQYF. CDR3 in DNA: TGCGCCAGCAGTCCGATGGACGGCCAAGAGACCCAGTACTTC.